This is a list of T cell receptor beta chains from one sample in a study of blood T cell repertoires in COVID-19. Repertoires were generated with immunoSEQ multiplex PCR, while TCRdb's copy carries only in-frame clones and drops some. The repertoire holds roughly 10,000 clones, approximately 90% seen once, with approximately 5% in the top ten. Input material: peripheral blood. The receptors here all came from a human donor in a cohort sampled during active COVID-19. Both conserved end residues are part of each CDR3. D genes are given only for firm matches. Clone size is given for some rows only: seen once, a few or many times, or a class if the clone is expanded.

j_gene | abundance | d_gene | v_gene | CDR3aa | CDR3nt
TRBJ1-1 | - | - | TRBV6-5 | CASSYLENTEAFF | TGTGCCAGCAGTTACCTAGAGAACACTGAAGCTTTCTTT
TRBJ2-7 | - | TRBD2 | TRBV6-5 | CASSPRGGAGEQYF | TGTGCCAGCAGTCCCCGGGGGGGGGCAGGAGAGCAGTACTTC
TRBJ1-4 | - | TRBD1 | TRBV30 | CAWSTGQGAEKLFF | TGTGCCTGGAGCACCGGACAGGGTGCTGAAAAACTGTTTTTT
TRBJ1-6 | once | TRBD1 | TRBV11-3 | CASSARTGLPPPSYNSPLHF | TGTGCCAGCAGCGCACGGACAGGTCTCCCACCTCCCTCCTATAATTCACCCCTCCACTTT
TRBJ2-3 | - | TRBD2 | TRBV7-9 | CASSPINPRLAGSSDTQYF | TGTGCCAGCAGCCCTATTAACCCCCGGTTAGCGGGGTCCTCAGATACGCAGTATTTT
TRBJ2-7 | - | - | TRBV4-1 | CASSQDGEGGNYEQYF | TGCGCCAGCAGCCAAGATGGGGAGGGGGGGAATTACGAGCAGTACTTC
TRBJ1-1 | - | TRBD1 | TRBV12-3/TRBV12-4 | CASSFPSTGEAFF | TGTGCCAGCAGTTTCCCCTCGACAGGGGAAGCTTTCTTT
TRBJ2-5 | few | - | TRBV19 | CASSILGEGETQYF | TGTGCCAGTAGTATTTTGGGAGAGGGAGAGACCCAGTACTTC
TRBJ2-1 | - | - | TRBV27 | CASSFRAGSYNEQFF | TGTGCCAGCAGTTTCCGGGCGGGGTCCTACAATGAGCAGTTCTTC
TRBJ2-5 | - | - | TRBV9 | CASTSNSQETQYF | TGTGCCAGCACAAGCAATTCGCAAGAGACCCAGTACTTC
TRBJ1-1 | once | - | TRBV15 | CATSPRADTEAFF | TGTGCCACCAGCCCGCGGGCGGACACTGAAGCTTTCTTT
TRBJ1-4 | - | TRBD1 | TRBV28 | CASSFSWGQKGEEKLFF | TGTGCCAGCAGTTTCTCATGGGGACAGAAGGGAGAAGAAAAACTGTTTTTT
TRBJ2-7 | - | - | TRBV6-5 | CAIKTPSYEQYF | TGTGCCATAAAGACACCGTCCTACGAGCAGTACTTC
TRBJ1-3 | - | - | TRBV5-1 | CASSLAAGTGRNTIYF | TGCGCCAGCAGCTTGGCCGCGGGGACGGGGCGAAACACCATATATTTT
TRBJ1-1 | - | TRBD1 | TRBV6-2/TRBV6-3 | CASSYSTGGANTEAFF | TGTGCCAGCAGTTACTCGACAGGGGGCGCGAACACTGAAGCTTTCTTT
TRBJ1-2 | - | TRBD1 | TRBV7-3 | CASSFQGAVGYTF | TGTGCCAGCAGCTTCCAGGGGGCGGTCGGCTACACCTTC
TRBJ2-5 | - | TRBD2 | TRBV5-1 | CASCPGASGGQETQYF | TGCGCCAGTTGCCCAGGGGCTAGCGGGGGTCAAGAGACCCAGTACTTC
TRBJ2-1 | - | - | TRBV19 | CASSKDSPSSYNEQFF | TGTGCCAGTAGTAAGGACAGCCCGAGCTCCTACAATGAGCAGTTCTTC
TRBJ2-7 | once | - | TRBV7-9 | CASSPAYEQYF | TGTGCCAGCAGCCCTGCCTACGAGCAGTACTTC
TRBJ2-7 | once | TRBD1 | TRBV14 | CASSRETGGRTEQYF | TGTGCCAGCAGCCGCGAGACAGGGGGTAGGACCGAGCAGTACTTC
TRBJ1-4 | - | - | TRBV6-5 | CASSPTGTTNEKLFF | TGTGCCAGCAGCCCCACAGGGACAACTAATGAAAAACTGTTTTTT
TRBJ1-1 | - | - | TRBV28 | CASSLVDSPMNTEAFF | TGTGCCAGCAGTTTGGTAGACAGTCCCATGAACACTGAAGCTTTCTTT
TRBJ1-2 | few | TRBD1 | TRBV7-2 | CASSLFGTGRDGYTF | TGTGCCAGCAGCTTATTTGGGACAGGGAGGGATGGCTACACCTTC
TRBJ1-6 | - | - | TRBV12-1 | CANTQKQEWNPSPLHF | TGTGCCAACACACAAAAACAGGAATGGAACCCATCACCCCTCCACTTT
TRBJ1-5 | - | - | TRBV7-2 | CASSLAPTGNNQPQHF | TGTGCCAGCAGCTTAGCCCCTACAGGGAACAATCAGCCCCAGCATTTT
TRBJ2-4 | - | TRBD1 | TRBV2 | CASSTDRAKNIQYF | TGTGCCAGCAGCACCGACAGGGCTAAAAACATTCAGTACTTC
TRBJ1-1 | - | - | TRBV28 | CASSLGNLNTEAFF | TGTGCCAGCAGTTTAGGTAACTTGAACACTGAAGCTTTCTTT
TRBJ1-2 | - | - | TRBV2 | CASSWSQRGYGYTF | TGTGCCAGCAGTTGGAGCCAACGAGGCTATGGCTACACCTTC
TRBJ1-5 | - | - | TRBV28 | CASIIGGVGQPQHF | TGTGCCAGCATTATAGGGGGGGTGGGCCAGCCCCAGCATTTT
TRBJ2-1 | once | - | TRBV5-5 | CASSLTGNTYNEQFF | TGTGCCAGCAGCCTTACAGGGAATACCTACAATGAGCAGTTCTTC
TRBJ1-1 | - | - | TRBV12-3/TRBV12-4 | CASSLGTNTEAFF | TGTGCCAGCAGTTTGGGCACTAACACTGAAGCTTTCTTT
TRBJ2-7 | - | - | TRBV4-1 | CASSHSAGARYEQYF | TGCGCCAGCAGCCATAGCGCGGGGGCCAGATACGAGCAGTACTTC
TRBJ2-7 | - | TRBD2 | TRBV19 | CASSISGASGDRNEQYF | TGTGCCAGTAGTATCTCGGGGGCTAGCGGGGATAGGAACGAGCAGTACTTC
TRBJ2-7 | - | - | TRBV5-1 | CASSRGMRPYEQYF | TGCGCCAGCAGCCGGGGTATGCGGCCTTACGAGCAGTACTTC
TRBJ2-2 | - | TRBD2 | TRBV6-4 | CASSDGTSGGPETGELFF | TGTGCCAGCAGTGACGGGACTAGCGGGGGGCCAGAGACCGGGGAGCTGTTTTTT
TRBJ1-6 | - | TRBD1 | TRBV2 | CASRTGESSYNSPLHF | TGTGCCAGCAGGACAGGGGAGAGCTCCTATAATTCACCCCTCCACTTT
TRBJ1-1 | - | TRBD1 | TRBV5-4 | CASSFDQGGRAAFF | TGTGCCAGCAGCTTTGATCAGGGGGGCAGAGCAGCTTTCTTT
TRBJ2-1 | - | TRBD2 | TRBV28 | CASNPTSGGAYNEQFF | TGTGCCAGCAATCCTACTAGCGGGGGCGCGTACAATGAGCAGTTCTTC
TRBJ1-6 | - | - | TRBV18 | CASSNTGPPTYSPLHF | TGTGCCAGCTCTAATACAGGGCCACCTACCTATTCACCCCTCCACTTT
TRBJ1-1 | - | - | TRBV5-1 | CASSSSPGNTEAFF | TGCGCCAGCAGCTCGTCTCCCGGGAACACTGAAGCTTTCTTT
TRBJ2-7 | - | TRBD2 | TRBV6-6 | CASILSGGASYEQYF | TGTGCCAGCATCCTCAGCGGGGGGGCCTCCTACGAGCAGTACTTC
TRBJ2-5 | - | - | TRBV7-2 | CASSLESWTVIQETQYF | TGTGCCAGCAGCTTAGAATCCTGGACAGTAATCCAAGAGACCCAGTACTTC
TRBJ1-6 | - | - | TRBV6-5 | CASSTGTRNNSPLHF | TGTGCCAGCAGCACCGGGACAAGAAATAATTCACCCCTCCACTTT
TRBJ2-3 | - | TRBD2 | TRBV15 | CATSRDYSGGLTDTQYF | TGTGCCACCAGCAGAGATTATAGCGGGGGGCTCACAGATACGCAGTATTTT
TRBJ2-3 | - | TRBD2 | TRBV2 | CASSVGLAGVRDTQYF | TGTGCCAGCAGTGTAGGACTAGCGGGGGTAAGGGATACGCAGTATTTT
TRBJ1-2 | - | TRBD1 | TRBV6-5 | CASSTWTGSYGYTF | TGTGCCAGCAGTACCTGGACAGGATCCTATGGCTACACCTTC
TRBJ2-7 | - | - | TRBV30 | CAWSVGAGTYEQYF | TGTGCCTGGAGTGTAGGGGCTGGGACCTACGAGCAGTACTTC
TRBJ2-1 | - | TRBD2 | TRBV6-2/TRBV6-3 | CASSLAGGPNEQFF | TGTGCCAGCAGCCTAGCGGGGGGGCCGAATGAGCAGTTCTTC
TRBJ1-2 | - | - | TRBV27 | CASGAGSGYTF | TGTGCCAGCGGGGCAGGGTCTGGCTACACCTTC
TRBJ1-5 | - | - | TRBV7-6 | CASSLGPARFSNQPQHF | TGTGCCAGCAGCTTAGGTCCGGCCAGGTTTAGCAATCAGCCCCAGCATTTT
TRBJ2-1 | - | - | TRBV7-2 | CASSLPGVGGNEQFF | TGTGCCAGCAGCTTGCCCGGGGTAGGGGGCAATGAGCAGTTCTTC
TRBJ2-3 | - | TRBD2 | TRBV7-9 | CATSGGATDTQYF | TGTGCCACTTCCGGGGGGGCGACAGATACGCAGTATTTT
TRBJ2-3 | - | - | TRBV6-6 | CASSRGAPDTQYF | TGTGCCAGCAGCCGCGGGGCCCCAGATACGCAGTATTTT
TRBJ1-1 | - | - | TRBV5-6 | CASLYGTEAFF | TGTGCCAGCCTATACGGCACTGAAGCTTTCTTT
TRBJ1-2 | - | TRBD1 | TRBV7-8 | CASSITRQGYGYTF | TGTGCCAGCAGCATAACCCGACAGGGCTATGGCTACACCTTC
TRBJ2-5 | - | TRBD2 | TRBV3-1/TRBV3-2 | CASSQDRASGETQYF | TGTGCCAGCAGCCAAGATCGGGCTAGCGGGGAGACCCAGTACTTC